The rows below give T cell receptor beta chains drawn from one sample of a study of shared clonotypes between healthy human individuals. The method was immunoSEQ multiplex PCR; TCRdb's version includes in-frame clones alone and lacks a portion of them. Of 630,000 or so clones detected, roughly 98% appear once; the ten largest clones hold 0.3%. Specimen: naive CD8+ T cells sorted from blood. The receptor set was obtained from a man aged 25-45 years in good health. CDR3s include the opening cysteine and the closing phenylalanine or tryptophan. A D gene is named only where the DNA matches it firmly. Clone size is not always given. Where it is, it says once, few, many or a class for expanded clones.

size | D | J | V | CDR3 | DNA
- | - | TRBJ1-2 | TRBV6-1 | CASSELLPVVYGYTF | TGTGCCAGCAGTGAACTCCTCCCGGTGGTCTATGGCTACACCTTC
- | TRBD2 | TRBJ2-1 | TRBV29-1 | CSVVKRESDEQFF | TGCAGCGTTGTTAAGCGGGAGAGCGATGAGCAGTTCTTC
- | - | TRBJ2-7 | TRBV4-3 | CASSQEGGLSYEQYF | TGCGCCAGCAGCCAAGAAGGAGGACTGAGCTACGAGCAGTACTTC
- | TRBD1 | TRBJ1-2 | TRBV7-9 | CASSSDRGHGYTF | TGTGCCAGCAGCTCGGACAGGGGCCATGGCTACACCTTC
- | TRBD1 | TRBJ1-1 | TRBV9 | CASSLGQSEAFF | TGTGCCAGCAGCCTGGGACAGAGTGAAGCTTTCTTT
once | - | TRBJ2-3 | TRBV25-1 | CASSEGDYADTQYF | TGTGCCAGCAGTGAAGGGGATTACGCAGATACGCAGTATTTT
- | - | TRBJ1-5 | TRBV28 | CASCARDRRLPQHF | TGTGCCAGCTGTGCCCGGGACCGCCGACTACCCCAGCATTTT
- | - | TRBJ1-5 | TRBV28 | CASSLEGYSNQPQHF | TGTGCCAGCAGTCTAGAGGGATATAGCAATCAGCCCCAGCATTTT
- | - | TRBJ2-4 | TRBV7-8 | CASSLMRDIQYF | TGTGCCAGCAGCCTCATGCGGGACATTCAGTACTTC
- | - | TRBJ1-4 | TRBV27 | CASSPPGGALFF | TGTGCCAGCAGTCCCCCGGGGGGAGCCCTGTTTTTT
- | - | TRBJ2-1 | TRBV29-1 | CSVEGNGIEQFF | TGCAGCGTTGAAGGGAACGGGATTGAGCAGTTCTTC
- | TRBD1 | TRBJ2-3 | TRBV11-2 | CASSSQTGGPGTDTQYF | TGTGCCAGCAGCTCACAGACAGGGGGACCTGGCACAGATACGCAGTATTTT
- | - | TRBJ1-5 | TRBV29-1 | CSGSRDQTSNQPQHF | TGCAGCGGCTCGCGGGACCAAACTAGCAATCAGCCCCAGCATTTT
- | TRBD2 | TRBJ2-1 | TRBV11-2 | CASSLVGRATHNEQFF | TGTGCCAGCAGCTTAGTTGGGAGGGCCACCCACAATGAGCAGTTCTTC
once | - | TRBJ2-3 | TRBV21-1 | CASSKASGEGTDTQYF | TGTGCCAGCAGCAAAGCGTCGGGAGAGGGCACAGATACGCAGTATTTT
- | - | TRBJ2-2 | TRBV7-9 | CASSHPEGEANTGELFF | TGTGCCAGCAGCCACCCCGAGGGGGAAGCAAACACCGGGGAGCTGTTTTTT
- | TRBD1 | TRBJ2-5 | TRBV7-9 | CASSHRQGKGSQETQYF | TGTGCCAGCAGCCATCGACAGGGAAAGGGGTCACAAGAGACCCAGTACTTC